Presented here are 3 T cell receptor beta chains from one specimen sequenced in a study of blood T cells in healthy people across ages. Next came a second PCR, run for about 6 to 11 cycles, which used a sample-barcoded 5' primer along with a J-beta primer mix. TCRdb fed the 5' RACE reads into MiXCR, producing one record per CDR3 protein. The sample holds 2 million or so distinct CDR3 sequences, around half seen once. Specimen: blood. The receptors were sampled from a woman in her thirties or forties in good health.

The V call is TRBV29-1, the J call TRBJ2-4; D is unresolved. The CDR3 runs 12 residues. Germline CDR1 SQVTM, CDR2 ANQGSEA. The germline V and J ends were trimmed by 6 bases and 3 bases, with 9 bases remaining between them. The CDR3 region is CSVLDNKNIQYF. CDR3 bases: TGCAGCGTCCTCGACAACAAAAACATTCAGTACTTC.

The genes are TRBV7-9 and TRBJ1-4; D ambiguous. CDR1 is SEHNR and CDR2 is FQNEAQ in the germline V gene (reference sequence). Trimming removed 1 base at V and 0 bases at J, with 6 bases between. The CDR3 consists of 15 residues. CDR3 in DNA: TGTGCCAGCAGCTTAGGAGTCACAACTAATGAAAAACTGTTTTTT. Residues: CASSLGVTTNEKLFF.

V and J are TRBV7-6 and TRBJ2-3; D remains ambiguous. This CDR3 region has 13 residues. V lost 5 bases to trimming and J lost 5 bases, with 11 bases between them. Germline lookup yields CDR1 SGHVS and CDR2 FNYEAQ. Here the CDR3 reads CASSPIRLDTQYF. The CDR3 bases are TGTGCCAGCAGCCCCATACGTTTAGATACGCAGTATTTT.